A selection of T cell receptor beta chains follows, all from one sample in a study of blood T cell repertoires in COVID-19. The protocol was immunoSEQ multiplex PCR, while the TCRdb copy is restricted to in-frame clones and leaves out a portion. The sample includes approximately 60,000 clones, about 78% of them seen just once. Material: peripheral blood. The receptors originated from a woman of 80 years or more with acute or convalescent COVID-19. Both conserved end residues are part of each CDR3. Fields, in order: V gene, J gene, D gene, clone size, CDR3 protein, CDR3 DNA. D genes are given only for firm matches. Clone size is stated in some rows and not others, as once, few, many or a class when expanded.

>TRBV5-1|TRBJ1-5|TRBD1|-
CASSSGTGGQPQHF
TGCGCCAGCAGCTCCGGGACAGGGGGTCAGCCCCAGCATTTT
>TRBV10-3|TRBJ2-3|TRBD1|-
CAISEETRDRVGTDTQYF
TGTGCCATCAGTGAGGAGACCCGGGACAGGGTGGGAACAGATACGCAGTATTTT
>TRBV18|TRBJ2-1|-|-
CASSPIQDNEQFF
TGTGCCAGCTCACCGATACAGGACAATGAGCAGTTCTTC
>TRBV7-6|TRBJ2-7|TRBD2|few
CASSAGLAGDSYEQYF
TGTGCCAGCAGCGCCGGACTAGCGGGCGATTCCTACGAGCAGTACTTC
>TRBV4-2|TRBJ1-5|-|-
CASPAGRSNQPQHF
TGTGCCAGCCCCGCGGGGCGTAGCAATCAGCCCCAGCATTTT
>TRBV7-8|TRBJ2-7|TRBD1|few
CASSLEGTGRNYEQYF
TGTGCCAGCAGCTTAGAGGGGACAGGGAGAAACTACGAGCAGTACTTC
>TRBV4-1|TRBJ1-6|-|-
CASSQDMAGANNSPLHF
TGCGCCAGCAGCCAAGATATGGCAGGGGCCAATAATTCACCCCTCCACTTT
>TRBV5-4|TRBJ2-3|TRBD2|-
CASSLGGSGGTQYF
TGTGCCAGCAGCTTGGGCGGGAGTGGGGGTACGCAGTATTTT
>TRBV18|TRBJ2-1|TRBD1|-
CASSPSGQYYNEQFF
TGTGCCAGCTCACCTTCGGGACAGTACTACAATGAGCAGTTCTTC
>TRBV4-3|TRBJ1-2|TRBD1|-
CASSQEEGALYGYTF
TGCGCCAGCAGCCAAGAGGAGGGGGCCCTCTATGGCTACACCTTC
>TRBV3-1/TRBV3-2|TRBJ2-6|-|-
CASSQGDRFSGANVLTF
TGTGCCAGCAGCCAAGGAGACAGGTTCTCTGGGGCCAACGTCCTGACTTTC
>TRBV5-1|TRBJ2-7|-|-
CASSLQGFAYEQYF
TGCGCCAGCAGCCTACAGGGATTTGCCTACGAGCAGTACTTC
>TRBV3-1/TRBV3-2|TRBJ2-7|TRBD2|-
CASSPPGLASYEQYF
TGTGCCAGCAGCCCACCGGGACTAGCATCTTACGAGCAGTACTTC
>TRBV2|TRBJ2-2|TRBD1|-
CASSQLAPDRGLGGELFF
TGTGCCAGCAGTCAACTCGCCCCGGACAGGGGGTTGGGCGGGGAGCTGTTTTTT
>TRBV15|TRBJ1-1|-|-
CATSNTGFTEAFF
TGTGCCACCAGCAATACGGGGTTCACTGAAGCTTTCTTT
>TRBV19|TRBJ2-2|TRBD2|once
CASSIGLAGGTGELFF
TGTGCCAGTAGTATAGGGCTAGCGGGAGGGACCGGGGAGCTGTTTTTT
>TRBV10-3|TRBJ2-7|TRBD1|once
CAISESVTGKAEQYF
TGTGCCATCAGTGAGTCGGTGACAGGGAAAGCCGAGCAGTACTTC
>TRBV28|TRBJ1-1|-|-
CASSLRGSAKNTEAFF
TGTGCCAGCAGTTTGCGGGGTTCAGCTAAGAACACTGAAGCTTTCTTT
>TRBV2|TRBJ2-1|TRBD2|-
CASSAGGRILSYNEQFF
TGTGCCAGCAGTGCTGGCGGGAGGATCCTCTCCTACAATGAGCAGTTCTTC
>TRBV2|TRBJ1-6|-|-
CASSEGRNNSPLHF
TGTGCCAGCAGCGAGGGCCGGAATAATTCACCCCTCCACTTT
>TRBV10-3|TRBJ2-7|TRBD2|-
CAIRMASGAYEQYF
TGTGCCATCAGGATGGCTAGCGGCGCCTACGAGCAGTACTTC
>TRBV3-1/TRBV3-2|TRBJ2-5|-|few
CASSPPTTDQETQYF
TGTGCCAGCAGCCCGCCGACTACGGACCAAGAGACCCAGTACTTC
>TRBV19|TRBJ2-7|-|-
CASSIAGASYEQYF
TGTGCCAGTAGTATAGCGGGAGCGTCCTACGAGCAGTACTTC
>TRBV7-2|TRBJ2-3|-|-
CASSFRGDTQYF
TGTGCCAGCAGCTTCAGGGGAGATACGCAGTATTTT
>TRBV6-5|TRBJ1-5|TRBD1|-
CASTGQGSYQPQHF
TGTGCCAGCACTGGACAGGGCAGCTATCAGCCCCAGCATTTT
>TRBV30|TRBJ2-1|-|-
CAWSNGDNVYNEQFF
TGTGCCTGGAGTAATGGGGACAATGTCTACAATGAGCAGTTCTTC
>TRBV14|TRBJ2-5|TRBD1|-
CASSQRDREETQYF
TGTGCCAGCAGCCAAAGGGACAGGGAGGAGACCCAGTACTTC
>TRBV9|TRBJ1-1|-|few
CASSVDGRATEAFF
TGTGCCAGCAGCGTAGACGGCAGGGCCACTGAAGCTTTCTTT
>TRBV5-1|TRBJ1-5|TRBD1|-
CASSPGTGEQPQHF
TGCGCCAGCAGCCCAGGGACAGGGGAGCAGCCCCAGCATTTT
>TRBV19|TRBJ1-3|-|-
CASSMGGAASGNTIYF
TGTGCCAGTAGCATGGGTGGGGCAGCATCTGGAAACACCATATATTTT
>TRBV6-1|TRBJ2-7|-|-
CASSEPLGSGGSYEQYF
TGTGCCAGCAGTGAACCCCTGGGTTCCGGGGGCTCCTACGAGCAGTACTTC
>TRBV5-4|TRBJ2-1|TRBD2|-
CASSFIGGRARDEQFF
TGTGCCAGCAGCTTCATTGGCGGGAGGGCGAGGGATGAGCAGTTCTTC
>TRBV11-3|TRBJ2-7|TRBD1|-
CASSLRGQGIYEQYF
TGTGCCAGCAGCTTAAGAGGACAGGGTATATACGAGCAGTACTTC
>TRBV5-6|TRBJ1-3|-|-
CASRSTGDSGNTIYF
TGTGCCAGCAGATCGACAGGAGACTCTGGAAACACCATATATTTT
>TRBV5-8|TRBJ1-2|TRBD1|-
CASSLGGGDYGYTF
TGTGCCAGCAGCTTGGGAGGGGGCGACTATGGCTACACCTTC
>TRBV14|TRBJ2-5|TRBD2|-
CASSQGLGEGETQYF
TGTGCCAGCAGCCAAGGCCTCGGGGAGGGGGAGACCCAGTACTTC
>TRBV6-6|TRBJ2-7|TRBD1|-
CASSYGRDRGDEQYF
TGTGCCAGCAGTTATGGACGGGACAGAGGGGACGAGCAGTACTTC
>TRBV7-2|TRBJ2-7|TRBD2|-
CASSPSGTRSYEQYF
TGTGCCAGCAGCCCTAGCGGGACCCGCTCCTACGAGCAGTACTTC
>TRBV5-4|TRBJ2-4|TRBD2|few
CASSLAGTREVQYF
TGTGCCAGCAGCTTGGCTGGGACTAGGGAGGTTCAGTACTTC
>TRBV13|TRBJ2-1|-|-
CASSLVVGERWNEQFF
TGTGCCAGCAGCTTAGTGGTAGGGGAAAGATGGAATGAGCAGTTCTTC
>TRBV28|TRBJ1-5|-|-
CASSGLGGVGNQPQHF
TGTGCCAGCAGTGGACTCGGAGGGGTGGGCAATCAGCCCCAGCATTTT
>TRBV9|TRBJ2-3|TRBD2|-
CASSVATGGGGTDTQYF
TGTGCCAGCAGCGTAGCTACGGGAGGAGGAGGCACAGATACGCAGTATTTT
>TRBV13|TRBJ2-7|-|-
CASSLGFGVSYEQYF
TGTGCCAGCAGCTTGGGGTTCGGGGTCTCCTACGAGCAGTACTTC
>TRBV18|TRBJ1-1|TRBD1|few
CASLRTGGSAEAFF
TGTGCCAGCCTGAGGACAGGGGGCAGCGCTGAAGCTTTCTTT
>TRBV9|TRBJ2-1|TRBD2|-
CASSVASGYYNEQFF
TGTGCCAGCAGCGTAGCTAGCGGATATTACAATGAGCAGTTCTTC